This TCR beta chain comes out of a study of shared clonotypes between healthy human individuals. Points on this clone: At the DNA level, this CDR3 is encoded by other sequences in the same sample as well.

There were only Caucasian adults among the donors, and all lived in Nashville, Tennessee. Subsets obtained from CD4+ cells comprised CD45RA+ naive and CD45RA-negative memory cells. Profiling relied on immunoSEQ multiplex PCR, and the TCRdb table lists in-frame clones only, not all of them. The table records approximately 2.5 million clones, more than 80% of them present only once. The V and J ends lost 2 bases and 7 bases respectively, with 9 bases between them. Germline V gene lookup returns CDR1 SGHTA and CDR2 FQGNSA. This CDR3 comprises 13 residues. Material for sequencing was naive CD4+ T cells sorted from blood. Documented subset: CD45RA+ positively selected. The chain has TRBV7-2 and TRBJ2-1; D is perhaps TRBD1 (5 bases). The TCR sequence derives from a man between 18 and 35 years old in good health. CDR3 nucleotide sequence: TGTGCCAGCAGCTTAAGGGGCGCGAATGAGCAGTTCTTC. It translates to CASSLRGANEQFF. Supplemented by reference TRBV7-2 and TRBJ2-1, the full variable domain reads GAGVSQSPSNKVTEKGKDVELRCDPISGHTALYWYRQSLGQGLEFLIYFQGNSAPDKSGLPSDRFSAERTGGSVSTLTIQRTQQEDSAVYLCASSLRGANEQFFGPGTRLTVL.